This TCR beta chain originates from a study of Graves' ophthalmopathy and Graves' hyperthyroidism. Ophthalmopathy donors showed moderate-to-severe activity, CAS ≥3, NOSPECS ≥4 and a duration under 3 months. PBMCs had their origin in fresh peripheral blood (roughly 10 ml). The length of the CDR3 is 15 residues. Germline V CDR1 and CDR2: MRHNA, SNTAGT. Germline trimming cut 7 bases from V and 3 bases from J; bases unmatched to any gene: 11. RNA transcripts yielded amplified TCR beta CDR3 regions. Second-round multiplex PCR came after first-round RT-PCR with HTBI primers. TCRdb itself ran the multiplex PCR reads through MiXCR, one entry per CDR3 protein. Of around 470,000 distinct CDR3 sequences in the sample, 13% to 15% are singletons; the top ten hold around 9.8%. Overall study results and limits: For predicting ophthalmopathy progression, the model had 60% to 71% sensitivity and 72.22% specificity. The authors also found most expanded thyroid clonotypes above 0.001 frequency in blood.

This clonotype was observed at least ten times. The antigen is undetermined. The TCR comes from a woman aged 25-40 years with Graves' ophthalmopathy. Sequenced: blood. The V gene is TRBV6-4, the J gene TRBJ1-1, with 7 bases identical to TRBD1. The DNA for the CDR3 is TGTGCCAGCACCGAACAAAGGGGGCAGGACACTGAAGCTTTCTTT. It yields the protein CASTEQRGQDTEAFF.